The table lists the clone carrying this T cell receptor beta chain with many counts. No antigen is known for it. The data belong to a study of blood T cells in healthy people across ages. Findings and caveats of the study: Older individuals had lower TCR beta diversity per million T cells (the decline was roughly linear).

The CDR3 runs 19 residues. A second about 6 to 12 cycle PCR used barcoded and J-beta primers. A single record per CDR3 protein comes from TCRdb applying MiXCR to the 5' RACE reads. The sample lists hundreds of thousands of distinct CDR3 sequences; approximately 29% were seen once. The source is an elderly woman in good health. The J gene is TRBJ1-2, the V gene TRBV12-1; the tabulated D call, TRBD1, remains unverified against the DNA. TRBV12-1 is flagged as a pseudogene. Sequenced input: blood. This CDR3 reads CASSFQLRTGPINNYGYTF. The CDR3, as DNA: TGTGCCAGCAGCTTTCAACTTCGGACAGGGCCTATAAATAACTATGGCTACACCTTC.